A selection of T cell receptor beta chains follows, all from one sample in a study of blood T cell repertoires in COVID-19. TCRdb keeps only in-frame clones here, not all; method: immunoSEQ multiplex PCR. Here the sample spans 150,000 to 200,000 clones, approximately 80% being singletons. The sequenced sample was PBMCs or T cells enriched from blood (not recorded which). Receptor source: a man in his 70s who had been exposed to COVID-19. Both conserved end residues are part of each CDR3. The D gene is left open where the match is weak. Rows give clone size only sometimes, using once, few, many, or a class for an expanded clone.

>-|TRBV20-1|-|TRBJ1-3
TGCAGTGCTAGTGGCAGGGCCGGTGGAAACACCATATATTTT
CSASGRAGGNTIYF
>-|TRBV6-5|-|TRBJ1-1
TGTGCCAGCAGTTACGGGACACTTGGAGAAGCTTTCTTT
CASSYGTLGEAFF
>few|TRBV6-6|TRBD2|TRBJ2-7
TGTGCCAGCGGGCCCGGGAGGGGTTCGGGCGAGCAGTACTTC
CASGPGRGSGEQYF
>-|TRBV7-2|TRBD1|TRBJ2-5
TGTGCCAGCAGCCACCTGACAGGGTACGAGACCCAGTACTTC
CASSHLTGYETQYF
>few|TRBV27|-|TRBJ1-1
TGTGCCAGCAGTTTTGGGGGGGACACTGAAGCTTTCTTT
CASSFGGDTEAFF
>-|TRBV5-6|TRBD2|TRBJ2-1
TGTGCCAGCCTAGCGGGGGGTAACTCCTACAATGAGCAGTTCTTC
CASLAGGNSYNEQFF
>once|TRBV6-5|-|TRBJ2-7
TGTGCCAGCAGTTACAGCCTCCTGGGGAGCGAGCAGTACTTC
CASSYSLLGSEQYF
>-|TRBV6-5|-|TRBJ1-2
TGTGCCAGCAGCGGCGGGGCAGGCGACCTCTTC
CASSGGAGDLF
>-|TRBV19|TRBD1|TRBJ2-3
TGTGCCAGTGGCCCGACAGGGAGCACAGATACGCAGTATTTT
CASGPTGSTDTQYF
>-|TRBV9|TRBD1|TRBJ1-3
TGTGCCAGCAGCGTTTCCGGGACAGTTGCCTCTGGAAACACCATATATTTT
CASSVSGTVASGNTIYF
>-|TRBV19|TRBD1|TRBJ1-6
TGTGCCAGTAGTATTTTACAGGGGGGGTCACCCCTCCACTTT
CASSILQGGSPLHF
>-|TRBV5-4|TRBD2|TRBJ2-1
TGTGCCAGCAGCTCCCACGGGGCGGGAGGGCCTTTCAATGAGCAGTTCTTC
CASSSHGAGGPFNEQFF
>-|TRBV3-1/TRBV3-2|-|TRBJ1-1
TGTGCCAGCAGCCAAGCCGGGATTTTTGTGTCGGAAGCTTTCTTT
CASSQAGIFVSEAFF
>-|TRBV10-1|TRBD1|TRBJ2-1
TGCGCCAGCAGTGGACCGGGACAGGGGGCCTATGAGCAGTTCTTC
CASSGPGQGAYEQFF
>-|TRBV3-1/TRBV3-2|TRBD2|TRBJ2-4
TGTGCCAGCAGCCAAGATCTTTCGCTAGCGGGGGACATTCAGTACTTC
CASSQDLSLAGDIQYF